Sequencing of this T cell receptor (beta chain) was carried out in a study of PD-L1 blockade in urothelial cancer. The wider study: About 90% of the 29 patients were males with bladder-origin urothelial cancer. Patients' prior chemotherapy regimens numbered 0 to 3. Once treatment had started, blood was analyzed at 3 weeks (second dose) and again at 6 weeks.

The CDR3 spans 14 residues, counting both ends. CDR1 is MDHEN and CDR2 is SYDVKM in the germline V gene. This table comes from immunoSEQ multiplex PCR, and its TCRdb copy is limited to in-frame clones, with some not included. The sample contains some 71,000 clones, more than 75% of which appear only once. The time point is: pretreatment peripheral blood. Locally advanced or metastatic urothelial carcinoma was present in patients. This clone was seen just once. The limits of the CDR3 on the DNA are not certain, so only TCRdb's listed CDR3 is given. The gene calls are TRBV28 and TRBJ1-2. The clonotype comes from a man between 60 and 75 years old with urothelial cancer. The starting material was PBMCs, obtained around atezolizumab (anti-PD-L1) treatment. The CDR3 loop is CASSSSPVNYGYTF.